The subject of this entry is one T cell receptor beta chain. No antigen is known for it. This entry belongs to a study of T cell responses to AZD1222 COVID-19 vaccine. Study results and caveats: Clonal diversity may have been underestimated in mostly white British donors. Unmutated variant regions are reportedly the target of nearly half of TCRs that are spike-specific. Spike regions recognized by vaccine-associated CD4 TCRs spanned the protein, led by 160-218 and 743-854.

Trimming removed 3 bases from V and 7 bases from J, with 16 bases in between. This CDR3 has 15 amino acids. Germline V CDR1 and CDR2: ENHRY, SYGVKD. Profiling relied on immunoSEQ multiplex PCR, and the TCRdb table lists in-frame clones only, not all of them. The profile shows roughly 95,000 clones, around 89% of them singletons. The starting material was peripheral blood, obtained on day 0 of AZD1222 vaccination. The TCR originated in an adult in good health. V is TRBV10-3 and J is TRBJ1-5; D gene unclear. CDR3 bases: TGTGCCATCAGTGATGTAGGGCGAGGGTGGCAGCCCCAGCATTTT. Translating gives CAISDVGRGWQPQHF.